Presented here are 2 T cell receptor beta chains from one specimen sequenced in a study of T cells in Graves' hyperthyroidism and ophthalmopathy. Amplified TCR beta CDR3 regions derived from RNA transcripts. TCR CDR3 underwent first-round RT-PCR with the HTBI primer set. TCRdb redid the calling of the multiplex PCR reads with MiXCR, one entry per CDR3 protein. This repertoire shows about 590,000 distinct CDR3 sequences, approximately 15% found once; its top ten account for less than 9.5%. Sequencing used blood. These receptors came from a woman in her 30s with Graves' hyperthyroidism.

This clonotype has at least ten counts. The gene calls are TRBV7-6 and TRBJ1-1; D uncertain. This CDR3 contains 12 residues. V lost 1 base and J 7 bases, leaving 7 bases between the germline ends. Germline assignment: CDR1 SGHVS and CDR2 FNYEAQ. CDR3 coding DNA: TGTGCCAGCAGCTTAGGGGGAGGTGAAGCTTTCTTT. This sequence encodes CASSLGGGEAFF.

In this sample, this clonotype turned up many times. The chain has TRBV7-9 and TRBJ2-7; D possibly corresponds to TRBD2 (6 bases). V lost 1 base and J 5 bases, leaving 9 bases between the germline ends. The CDR3 runs 13 residues. CDR1 and CDR2 (germline): SEHNR, FQNEAQ (reference sequence). The CDR3 region has the DNA TGTGCCAGCAGCTTAGTGGACTACGACGAGCAGTACTTC. As protein: CASSLVDYDEQYF.